These T cell receptor beta chains were read from a single sample in a study of T-cell memory formation after mild COVID-19. TCRdb fed the 5' RACE reads into MiXCR, producing one record per CDR3 protein. Of 200,000 or so distinct CDR3 sequences in the sample, around 8.8% were seen once. The source material was PBMCs or a T cell subset sorted from them (not recorded which). These receptors were taken from a man aged 18 to 29 who had mild COVID-19 (a few samples of this study predate the infection). Cell type and time point are not known. The CDR3 runs from the conserved cysteine through the conserved F or W. A D gene is named only where the DNA matches it firmly. Size is omitted from some rows. Given values are once, few, many or a class for expanded clones.

>TRBV5-1|.|TRBJ2-3|.
CASKMGYTDTQYF
TGCGCCAGCAAGATGGGATACACAGATACGCAGTATTTT
>TRBV20-1|many|TRBJ2-3|TRBD2
CSARDPGGSTDTQYF
TGCAGTGCTAGGGACCCGGGGGGGAGCACAGATACGCAGTATTTT
>TRBV29-1|many|TRBJ2-5|.
CSAEQETQYF
TGCAGCGCTGAACAAGAGACCCAGTACTTC
>TRBV9|.|TRBJ1-3|.
CASSRVGNTIYF
TGTGCCAGCAGCCGAGTAGGAAACACCATATATTTT
>TRBV4-3|.|TRBJ1-6|.
CASSQEKGSGSPLHF
TGCGCCAGCAGCCAAGAGAAGGGGTCTGGGTCACCCCTCCACTTT
>TRBV27|few|TRBJ2-7|.
CASSSQTGPYEQYF
TGTGCCAGCAGTTCCCAGACAGGCCCCTACGAGCAGTACTTC
>TRBV19|few|TRBJ2-5|.
CASLRRVPVETQYF
TGTGCCAGTTTGAGGCGGGTTCCGGTAGAGACCCAGTACTTC
>TRBV25-1|few|TRBJ1-2|.
CASSESRTGLGYTF
TGTGCCAGCAGTGAATCTCGTACAGGGCTTGGCTACACCTTC
>TRBV20-1|few|TRBJ2-3|.
CSARGTAPPDTQYF
TGCAGTGCTAGGGGGACCGCCCCCCCAGATACGCAGTATTTT
>TRBV20-1|many|TRBJ2-5|.
CSAAQETQYF
TGCAGTGCTGCTCAAGAGACCCAGTACTTC
>TRBV9|many|TRBJ1-2|.
CASSVSGDYGYTF
TGTGCCAGCAGCGTATCAGGGGACTATGGCTACACCTTC
>TRBV7-6|.|TRBJ1-4|TRBD1
CASSLGQGINEKLFF
TGTGCCAGCAGCTTGGGACAGGGGATTAATGAAAAACTGTTTTTT
>TRBV28|.|TRBJ2-3|.
CASSSPGRGRADTQYF
TGTGCCAGCAGTTCCCCCGGAAGGGGAAGGGCAGATACGCAGTATTTT
>TRBV7-2|few|TRBJ1-1|.
CASSLAGSGYGTEAFF
TGTGCCAGCAGCTTAGCGGGGTCGGGGTACGGCACTGAAGCTTTCTTT
>TRBV12-3/TRBV12-4|many|TRBJ1-2|.
CASTRGGRVYGYTF
TGTGCCAGCACCCGAGGGGGGCGCGTCTATGGCTACACCTTC
>TRBV3-1|.|TRBJ1-1|.
CASSQFGTQTGAFF
TGTGCCAGCAGCCAATTCGGGACCCAAACTGGAGCTTTCTTT
>TRBV7-9|many|TRBJ2-5|TRBD2
CASEFQRGATGETQYF
TGTGCCAGCGAGTTCCAGCGGGGGGCAACTGGGGAGACCCAGTACTTC
>TRBV12-3/TRBV12-4|few|TRBJ1-5|.
CASRLSVSNQPQHF
TGTGCCAGCAGACTCTCAGTTAGCAATCAGCCCCAGCATTTT
>TRBV7-2|many|TRBJ1-1|.
CASSPLRARGTEAFF
TGTGCCAGCAGCCCCCTACGGGCTAGGGGCACTGAAGCTTTCTTT
>TRBV5-1|.|TRBJ1-5|.
CASSLEATGQPQHF
TGCGCCAGCAGCTTGGAGGCGACGGGACAGCCCCAGCATTTT
>TRBV12-3/TRBV12-4|few|TRBJ1-1|TRBD1
CASSPQDRGEAEAFF
TGTGCCAGCAGTCCCCAGGACAGGGGAGAAGCTGAAGCTTTCTTT
>TRBV5-1|few|TRBJ2-3|.
CASSLGVQGDTQYF
TGCGCCAGCAGCTTGGGTGTGCAAGGAGATACGCAGTATTTT
>TRBV29-1|many|TRBJ2-5|.
CSVDKGGETQYF
TGCAGCGTTGATAAGGGGGGAGAGACCCAGTACTTC
>TRBV18|few|TRBJ2-5|TRBD1
CASSPNTGQGGETQYF
TGTGCCAGCTCACCGAACACGGGACAGGGGGGAGAGACCCAGTACTTC
>TRBV5-1|many|TRBJ2-7|.
CASSLEGGDLYEQYF
TGCGCCAGCAGCTTGGAGGGAGGAGACCTTTACGAGCAGTACTTC
>TRBV4-2|few|TRBJ1-5|TRBD1
CASSPRTGEQPQHF
TGTGCCAGCAGCCCCCGGACAGGGGAGCAGCCCCAGCATTTT
>TRBV11-1|.|TRBJ2-3|.
CASSLTITSTDTQYF
TGTGCCAGCAGCCTGACGATCACTAGCACAGATACGCAGTATTTT
>TRBV6-6|.|TRBJ1-1|.
CASSMGIGTEAFF
TGTGCCAGCAGTATGGGGATTGGAACTGAAGCTTTCTTT
>TRBV3-1|few|TRBJ2-5|.
CASRLANQETQYF
TGTGCCAGCAGGCTAGCGAACCAAGAGACCCAGTACTTC
>TRBV7-6|few|TRBJ1-1|.
CASSLNRKRQLNTEAFF
TGTGCCAGCAGCTTAAACCGTAAAAGACAGTTGAACACTGAAGCTTTCTTT
>TRBV7-3|many|TRBJ2-2|TRBD2
CASSLTPAGVQTGELFF
TGTGCCAGCAGCTTAACGCCCGCGGGGGTGCAGACCGGGGAGCTGTTTTTT
>TRBV24-1|few|TRBJ2-1|TRBD2
CATSDATSGGARNEQFF
TGTGCCACCAGTGACGCTACTAGCGGGGGGGCCCGGAATGAGCAGTTCTTC
>TRBV12-3/TRBV12-4|few|TRBJ1-5|.
CASTRAGNYQPQHF
TGTGCCAGCACGCGCGCCGGGAACTATCAGCCCCAGCATTTT
>TRBV20-1|few|TRBJ2-1|TRBD2
CSAIQRLAGYNEQFF
TGCAGTGCTATCCAGCGACTAGCGGGATACAATGAGCAGTTCTTC
>TRBV7-9|.|TRBJ2-1|TRBD2
CASSLVGPGTGGHNEQFF
TGTGCCAGCAGCTTAGTGGGCCCTGGGACGGGAGGCCACAATGAGCAGTTCTTC